This T cell receptor beta chain was captured in a study of long-term antiretroviral therapy in people with HIV. Overall study: By about a decade, the earliest samples predate the 2015 immediate-ART recommendation. Findings and limits, study-wide: Relative to transplant donor controls, diversity remained lower despite increasing after ART. Records did not include ART adherence, viral resistance or therapy changes.

The V end was cut by 3 bases, the J end by 2 bases, with 11 bases between. The CDR3 loop spans 15 amino acids. Germline V gene data show CDR1 as SGHTA and CDR2 as FQGNSA. Sequencing relied on immunoSEQ assay v3.0, run at survey level. What sequencing targeted per sample was 40,000-50,000 T-cell genomes. This table comes from immunoSEQ multiplex PCR, and its TCRdb copy is limited to in-frame clones, with some not included. The sample records around 19,000 clones, roughly 84% being singletons. A remark on this clone: The antigen is not known.

The source material was unsorted PBMCs, sampled roughly 2.3 years after starting antiretroviral therapy. The receptor was derived from a man aged 35 to 55 with HIV. This chain joins TRBV7-2 and TRBJ2-1; possible D gene TRBD1, 6 bases. CDR3 in amino acids: CASSFGGETYNEQFF. The CDR3 bases are TGTGCCAGCAGCTTTGGGGGCGAGACCTACAATGAGCAGTTCTTC.